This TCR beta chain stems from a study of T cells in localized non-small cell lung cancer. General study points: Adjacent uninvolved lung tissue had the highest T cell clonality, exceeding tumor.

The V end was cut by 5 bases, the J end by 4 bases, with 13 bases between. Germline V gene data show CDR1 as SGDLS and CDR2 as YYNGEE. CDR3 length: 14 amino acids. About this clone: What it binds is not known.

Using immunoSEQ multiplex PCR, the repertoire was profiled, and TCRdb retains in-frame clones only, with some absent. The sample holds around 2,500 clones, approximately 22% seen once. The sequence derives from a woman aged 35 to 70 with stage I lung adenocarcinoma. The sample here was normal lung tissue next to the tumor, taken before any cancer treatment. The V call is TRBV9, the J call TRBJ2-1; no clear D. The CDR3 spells CASSARVPYNEQFF. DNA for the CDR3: TGTGCCAGCAGTGCAAGGGTACCTTACAATGAGCAGTTCTTC. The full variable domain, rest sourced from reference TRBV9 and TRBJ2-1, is DSGVTQTPKHLITATGQRVTLRCSPRSGDLSVYWYQQSLDQGLQFLIQYYNGEERAKGNILERFSAQQFPDLHSELNLSSLELGDSALYFCASSARVPYNEQFFGPGTRLTVL.